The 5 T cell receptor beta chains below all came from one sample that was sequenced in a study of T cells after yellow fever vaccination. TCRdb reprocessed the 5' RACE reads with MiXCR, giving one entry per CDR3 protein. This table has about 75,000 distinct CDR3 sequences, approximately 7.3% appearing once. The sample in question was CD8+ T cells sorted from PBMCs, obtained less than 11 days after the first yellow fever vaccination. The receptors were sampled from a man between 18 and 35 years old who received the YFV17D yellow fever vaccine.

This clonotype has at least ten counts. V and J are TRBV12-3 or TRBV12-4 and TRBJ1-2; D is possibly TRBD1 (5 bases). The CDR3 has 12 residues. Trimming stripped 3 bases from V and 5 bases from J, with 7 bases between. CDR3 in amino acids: CASSFGGYGYTF. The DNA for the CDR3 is TGTGCCAGCAGTTTTGGGGGTTATGGCTACACCTTC.

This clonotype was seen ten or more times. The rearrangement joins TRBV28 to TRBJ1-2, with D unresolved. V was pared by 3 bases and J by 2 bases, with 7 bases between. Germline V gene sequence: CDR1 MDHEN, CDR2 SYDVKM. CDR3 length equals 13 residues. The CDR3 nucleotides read TGTGCCAGCAGTTTTACAGCCAACTATGGCTACACCTTC. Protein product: CASSFTANYGYTF.

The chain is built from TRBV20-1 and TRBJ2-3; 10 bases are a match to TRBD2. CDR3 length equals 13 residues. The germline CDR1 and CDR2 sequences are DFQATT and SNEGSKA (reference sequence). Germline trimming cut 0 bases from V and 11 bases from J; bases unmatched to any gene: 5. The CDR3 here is CSARDRGTSEQYF. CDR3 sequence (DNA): TGCAGTGCTAGAGATAGGGGGACTAGCGAGCAGTATTTT.

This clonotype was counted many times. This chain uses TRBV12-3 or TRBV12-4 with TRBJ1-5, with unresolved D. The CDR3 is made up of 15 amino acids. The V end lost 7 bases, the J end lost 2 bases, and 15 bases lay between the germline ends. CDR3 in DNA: TGTGCCAGCACCCAGAGCCTGGGTGGCAATCAGCCCCAGCATTTT. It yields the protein CASTQSLGGNQPQHF.

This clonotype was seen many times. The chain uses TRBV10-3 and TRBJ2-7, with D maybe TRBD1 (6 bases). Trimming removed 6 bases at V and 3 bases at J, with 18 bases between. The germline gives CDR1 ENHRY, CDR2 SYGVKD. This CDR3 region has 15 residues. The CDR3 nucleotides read TGTGCCATCAGGGTGGTTCACAGGGCTGGCTACGAGCAGTACTTC. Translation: CAIRVVHRAGYEQYF.